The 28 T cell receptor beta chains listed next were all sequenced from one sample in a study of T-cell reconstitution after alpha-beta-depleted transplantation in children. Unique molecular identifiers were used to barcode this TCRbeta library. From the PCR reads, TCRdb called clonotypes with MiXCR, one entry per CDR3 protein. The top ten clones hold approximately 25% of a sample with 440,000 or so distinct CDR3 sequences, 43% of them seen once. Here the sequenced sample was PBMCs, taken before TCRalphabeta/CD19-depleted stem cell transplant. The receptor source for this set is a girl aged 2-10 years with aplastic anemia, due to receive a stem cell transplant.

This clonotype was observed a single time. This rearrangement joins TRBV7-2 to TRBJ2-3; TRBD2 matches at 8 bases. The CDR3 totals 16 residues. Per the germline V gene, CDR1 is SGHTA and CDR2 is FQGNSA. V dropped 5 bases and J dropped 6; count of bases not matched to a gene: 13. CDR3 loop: CASSPQRESRWDTQYF. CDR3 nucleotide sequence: TGTGCCAGCAGCCCCCAGCGGGAGAGTCGGTGGGATACGCAGTATTTT.

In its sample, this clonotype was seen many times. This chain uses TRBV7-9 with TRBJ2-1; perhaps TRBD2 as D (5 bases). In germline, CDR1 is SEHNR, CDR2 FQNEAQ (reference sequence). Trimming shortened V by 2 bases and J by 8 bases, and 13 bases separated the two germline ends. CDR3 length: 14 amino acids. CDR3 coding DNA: TGTGCCAGCAGCTTACAACTAGAGGTGGATGAGCAGTTCTTC. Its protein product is CASSLQLEVDEQFF.

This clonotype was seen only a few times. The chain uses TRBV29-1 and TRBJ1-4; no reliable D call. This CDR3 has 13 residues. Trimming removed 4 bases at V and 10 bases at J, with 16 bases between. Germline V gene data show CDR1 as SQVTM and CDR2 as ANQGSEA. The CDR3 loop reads CSVVDATSGKLFF. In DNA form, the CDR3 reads TGCAGCGTTGTAGATGCCACGTCAGGAAAACTGTTTTTT.

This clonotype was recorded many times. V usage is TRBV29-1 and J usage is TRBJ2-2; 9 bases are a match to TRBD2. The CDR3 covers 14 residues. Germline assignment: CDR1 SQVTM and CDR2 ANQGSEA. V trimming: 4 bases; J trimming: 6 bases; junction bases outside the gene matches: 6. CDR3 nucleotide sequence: TGCAGCGTTGGTGCGGGAGGGGCCGCCGGGGAGCTGTTTTTT. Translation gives CSVGAGGAAGELFF.

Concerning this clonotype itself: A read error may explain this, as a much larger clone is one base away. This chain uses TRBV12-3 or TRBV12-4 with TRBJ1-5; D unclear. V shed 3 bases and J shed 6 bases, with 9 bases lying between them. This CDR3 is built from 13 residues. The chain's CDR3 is CASSFADVQPQHF. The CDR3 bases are TGTGCCAGCAGTTTCGCCGATGTTCAGCCCCAGCATTTT.

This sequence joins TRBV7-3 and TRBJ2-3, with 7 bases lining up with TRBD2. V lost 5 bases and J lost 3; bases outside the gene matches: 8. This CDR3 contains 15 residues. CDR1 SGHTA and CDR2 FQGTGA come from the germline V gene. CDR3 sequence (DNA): TGTGCCAGCAGCCTGAACGGGGGGATTACAGATACGCAGTATTTT. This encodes CASSLNGGITDTQYF.

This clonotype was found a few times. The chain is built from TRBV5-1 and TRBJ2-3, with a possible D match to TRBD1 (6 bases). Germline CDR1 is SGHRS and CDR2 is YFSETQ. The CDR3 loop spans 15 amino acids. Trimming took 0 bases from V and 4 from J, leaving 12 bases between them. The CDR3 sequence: CASSLESQGADTQYF. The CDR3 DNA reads TGCGCCAGCAGCTTGGAGTCACAGGGAGCAGATACGCAGTATTTT.

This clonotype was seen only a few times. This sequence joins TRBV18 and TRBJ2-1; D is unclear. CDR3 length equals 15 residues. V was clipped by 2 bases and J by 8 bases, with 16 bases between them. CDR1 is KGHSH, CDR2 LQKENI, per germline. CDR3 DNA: TGTGCCAGCTCACCAGCAGCCGGGTACTCCGATGAGCAGTTCTTC. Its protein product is CASSPAAGYSDEQFF.

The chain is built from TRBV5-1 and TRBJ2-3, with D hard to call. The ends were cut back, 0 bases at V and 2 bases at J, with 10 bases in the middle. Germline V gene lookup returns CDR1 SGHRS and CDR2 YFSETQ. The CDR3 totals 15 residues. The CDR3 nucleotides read TGCGCCAGCAGCTTGGGTACGGATTCCACAGATACGCAGTATTTT. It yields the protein CASSLGTDSTDTQYF. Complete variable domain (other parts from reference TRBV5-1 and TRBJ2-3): KAGVTQTPRYLIKTRGQQVTLSCSPISGHRSVSWYQQTPGQGLQFLFEYFSETQRNKGNFPGRFSGRQFSNSRSEMNVSTLELGDSALYLCASSLGTDSTDTQYFGPGTRLTVL.

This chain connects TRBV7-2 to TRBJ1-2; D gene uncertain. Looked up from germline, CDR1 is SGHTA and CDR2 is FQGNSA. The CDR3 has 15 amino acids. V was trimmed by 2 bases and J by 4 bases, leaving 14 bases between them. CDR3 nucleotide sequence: TGTGCCAGCAGCTTAAAACCCGGCAGCCTCTATGGCTACACCTTC. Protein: CASSLKPGSLYGYTF.

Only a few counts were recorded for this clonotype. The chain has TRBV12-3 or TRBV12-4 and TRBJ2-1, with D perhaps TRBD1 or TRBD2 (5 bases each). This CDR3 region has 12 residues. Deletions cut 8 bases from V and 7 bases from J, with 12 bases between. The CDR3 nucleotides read TGTGCCAGCTCCCCTGAGGGGAATGAGCAGTTCTTC. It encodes CASSPEGNEQFF.

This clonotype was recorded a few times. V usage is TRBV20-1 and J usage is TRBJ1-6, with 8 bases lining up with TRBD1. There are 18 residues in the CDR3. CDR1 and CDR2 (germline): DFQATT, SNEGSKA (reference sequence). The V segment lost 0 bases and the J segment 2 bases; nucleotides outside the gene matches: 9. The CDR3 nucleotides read TGCAGTGCTAGAGATATCAGGGGGCGGAGCCCCTATAATTCACCCCTCCACTTT. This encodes CSARDIRGRSPYNSPLHF.

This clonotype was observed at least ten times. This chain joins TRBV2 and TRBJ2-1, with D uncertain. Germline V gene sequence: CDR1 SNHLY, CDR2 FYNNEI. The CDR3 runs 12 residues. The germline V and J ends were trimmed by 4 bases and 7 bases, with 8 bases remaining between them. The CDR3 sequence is CASSVQENEQFF. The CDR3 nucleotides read TGTGCCAGCAGTGTTCAGGAAAATGAGCAGTTCTTC.

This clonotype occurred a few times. CDR3 protein: CASSQPSSYNSPLHF. In DNA form, the CDR3 reads TGTGCCAGCAGCCAACCCAGCTCCTATAATTCACCCCTCCACTTT. This rearrangement joins TRBV7-9 to TRBJ1-6; D is unresolved. Per germline, CDR1 SEHNR and CDR2 FQNEAQ (reference sequence). The CDR3 covers 15 residues. V was shortened by 5 bases and J by 0 bases, with 8 bases between the two germline ends.

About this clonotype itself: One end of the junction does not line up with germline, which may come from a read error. Here the CDR3 reads CSGHGQSQEAQYF. DNA of the CDR3: TGCAGCGGACACGGACAGAGTCAAGAGGCCCAGTACTTC. The J gene is TRBJ2-5, the V gene TRBV29-1, with a tentative D call TRBD1 (6 bases). Germline V gene sequence: CDR1 SQVTM, CDR2 ANQGSEA. The CDR3 is made up of 13 amino acids.

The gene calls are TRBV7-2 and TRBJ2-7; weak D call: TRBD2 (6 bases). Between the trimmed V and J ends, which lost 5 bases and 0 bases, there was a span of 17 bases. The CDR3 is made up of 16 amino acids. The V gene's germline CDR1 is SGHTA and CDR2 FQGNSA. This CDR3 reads CASSPPAGISSYEQYF. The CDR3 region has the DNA TGTGCCAGCAGCCCGCCCGCGGGGATTAGCTCCTACGAGCAGTACTTC.

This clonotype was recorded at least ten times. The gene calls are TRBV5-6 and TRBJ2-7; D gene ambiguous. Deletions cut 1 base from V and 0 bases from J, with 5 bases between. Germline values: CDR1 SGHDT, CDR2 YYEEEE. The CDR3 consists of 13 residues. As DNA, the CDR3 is TGTGCCAGCAGCTTGTCAAACTCCTACGAGCAGTACTTC. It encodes CASSLSNSYEQYF.

CDR3 residues: CASSLAHYEQYF. CDR3 nucleotides: TGTGCCAGCAGCTTAGCTCATTACGAGCAGTACTTC. V is TRBV7-9 and J is TRBJ2-7; D is unresolved. The CDR3 loop spans 12 amino acids. Germline assignment: CDR1 SEHNR and CDR2 FQNEAQ (reference sequence). V lost 0 bases to trimming and J lost 4 bases, with 4 bases between them. The whole variable domain, remainder taken from reference TRBV7-9 and TRBJ2-7, is DTGVSQNPRHKITKRGQNVTFRCDPISEHNRLYWYRQTLGQGPEFLTYFQNEAQLEKSRLLSDRFSAERPKGSFSTLEIQRTEQGDSAMYLCASSLAHYEQYFGPGTRLTVT.

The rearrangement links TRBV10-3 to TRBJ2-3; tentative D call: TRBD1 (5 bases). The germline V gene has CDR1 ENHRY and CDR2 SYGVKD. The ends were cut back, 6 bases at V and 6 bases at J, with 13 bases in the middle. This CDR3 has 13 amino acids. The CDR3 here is CAIRPSSGDTQYF. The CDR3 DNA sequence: TGTGCCATCAGGCCTTCGTCAGGGGATACGCAGTATTTT.

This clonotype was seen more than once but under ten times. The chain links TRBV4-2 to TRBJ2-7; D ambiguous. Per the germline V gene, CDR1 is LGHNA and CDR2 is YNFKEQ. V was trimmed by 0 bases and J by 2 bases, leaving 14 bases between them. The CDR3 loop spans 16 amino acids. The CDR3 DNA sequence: TGTGCCAGCAGCCAAGAAGGGAACGGGCCCCCCTACGAGCAGTACTTC. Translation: CASSQEGNGPPYEQYF.

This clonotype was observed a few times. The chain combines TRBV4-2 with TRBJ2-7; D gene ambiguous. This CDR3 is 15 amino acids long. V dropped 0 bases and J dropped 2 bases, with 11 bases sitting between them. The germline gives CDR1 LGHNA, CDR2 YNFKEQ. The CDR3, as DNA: TGTGCCAGCAGCCAAGAAACGCGGACCCCCTACGAGCAGTACTTC. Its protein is CASSQETRTPYEQYF.

The CDR3 coding sequence is TGCAGTGCCCCAGAGGGGGAAATCCACGAGCAGTACTTC. It encodes CSAPEGEIHEQYF. The V and J genes are TRBV20-1 and TRBJ2-7; D perhaps matches TRBD1 (6 bases). Between the trimmed V and J ends, which lost 6 bases and 5 bases, there was a span of 17 bases. Germline-derived CDR1 and CDR2 are DFQATT and SNEGSKA (reference sequence). This CDR3 has 13 residues.

CDR3 residues: CASRPTGGRQFF. The CDR3 DNA reads as TGTGCCAGCAGACCCACGGGGGGCCGGCAGTTCTTC. The V gene is TRBV12-3 or TRBV12-4, the J gene TRBJ2-1; D possibly corresponds to TRBD2 (7 bases). CDR3 length: 12 amino acids. Trimming left V 6 bases short and J 12 bases short, with 15 bases between.

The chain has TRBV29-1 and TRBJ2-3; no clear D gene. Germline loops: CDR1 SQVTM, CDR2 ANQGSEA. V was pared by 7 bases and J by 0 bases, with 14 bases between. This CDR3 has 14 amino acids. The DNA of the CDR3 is TGCAGCGCTCCGAGCGCGTCTAGCACAGATACGCAGTATTTT. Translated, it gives CSAPSASSTDTQYF.

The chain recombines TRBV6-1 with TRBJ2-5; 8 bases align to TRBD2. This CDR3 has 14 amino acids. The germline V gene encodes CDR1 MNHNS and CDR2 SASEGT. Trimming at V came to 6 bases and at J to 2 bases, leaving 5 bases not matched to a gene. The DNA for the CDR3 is TGTGCCAGCAGGCAGCGGGGGTTTCAAGAGACCCAGTACTTC. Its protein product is CASRQRGFQETQYF.

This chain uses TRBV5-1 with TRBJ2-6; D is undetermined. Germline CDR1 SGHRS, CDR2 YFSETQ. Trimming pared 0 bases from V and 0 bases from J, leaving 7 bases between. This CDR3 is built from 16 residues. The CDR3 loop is CASSLGASSGANVLTF. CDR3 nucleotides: TGCGCCAGCAGCTTGGGGGCGAGCTCTGGGGCCAACGTCCTGACTTTC.

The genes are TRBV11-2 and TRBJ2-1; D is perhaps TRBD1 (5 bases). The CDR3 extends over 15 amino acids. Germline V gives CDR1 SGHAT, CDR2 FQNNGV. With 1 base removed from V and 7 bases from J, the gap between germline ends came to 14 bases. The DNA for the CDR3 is TGTGCCAGCAGCTTAGTAACAGGAAGGCGTAATGAGCAGTTCTTC. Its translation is CASSLVTGRRNEQFF.

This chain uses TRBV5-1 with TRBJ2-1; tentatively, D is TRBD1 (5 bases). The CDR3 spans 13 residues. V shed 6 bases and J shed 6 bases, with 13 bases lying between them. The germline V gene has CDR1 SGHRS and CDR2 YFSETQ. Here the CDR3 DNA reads TGCGCCAGCACCGTCGACAGCATCAATGAGCAGTTCTTC. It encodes CASTVDSINEQFF.